This T cell receptor beta chain was sequenced for a study of relationships among human T cell subsets. The germline CDR1 and CDR2 sequences are WNHNN and SYGVQD (reference sequence). This CDR3 comprises 15 residues. With 4 bases clipped from V and 1 base from J, the junction kept 3 bases outside the gene matches. After CD25, CD56 and CD294 bead selections, the flow-through was collected as Th1 cells. Concerning this clonotype itself: The antigen is undetermined.

TCR alpha and beta CDR3s were amplified from mRNA by semiquantitative ARM-PCR. ARM-PCR used tagged nested gene-specific primers, then communal superprimers for exponential amplification. In TCRdb, the multiplex PCR reads were re-called with MiXCR into one record per CDR3 protein. The repertoire holds under 15,000 distinct CDR3 sequences, with around two thirds as singletons. The study's findings and limits: The seven subsets showed no significant differences in gene usage or CDR3 length.

The source is a man aged 35-49 years in good health. What was sequenced was CD4+ Th1 cells sorted from blood. This chain links TRBV10-1 with TRBJ2-3; 9 bases line up with TRBD2. The CDR3 loop reads CASSVAGVGTDTQYF. Written as DNA, the CDR3 is TGCGCCAGCAGTGTAGCGGGAGTAGGCACAGATACGCAGTATTTT.